Listed here are 21 T cell receptor beta chains from one sample, sequenced in a study of blood T cell repertoires in COVID-19. Sequencing used immunoSEQ multiplex PCR; TCRdb keeps in-frame clones, though not all of them. The sample holds hundreds of thousands of clones, almost 85% seen once. Material for sequencing was peripheral blood. The origin of the receptors is an elderly woman with acute or convalescent COVID-19.

In this sample, this clone turned up a few times. The genes are TRBV5-1 and TRBJ2-7, with 10 nucleotides matching TRBD2. The CDR3 sequence is 19 residues long. Germline-derived CDR1 and CDR2 are SGHRS and YFSETQ. V trimming: 0 bases; J trimming: 0 bases; junction bases outside the gene matches: 12. CDR3 bases: TGCGCCAGCAGCTTGGCCCTTTCTAGCGGGAGCCCGAGCTCCTACGAGCAGTACTTC. It yields the protein CASSLALSSGSPSSYEQYF.

The V gene is TRBV5-6, the J gene TRBJ2-7, with a weak D call TRBD1 (6 bases). The CDR3 totals 14 residues. V lost 3 bases and J lost 3, with 13 bases in between. Germline values: CDR1 SGHDT, CDR2 YYEEEE. CDR3 sequence: CASSSPQGGYEQYF. The CDR3 nucleotides read TGTGCCAGCAGCTCACCACAGGGTGGCTACGAGCAGTACTTC. Using reference TRBV5-6 and TRBJ2-7 for the parts outside the CDR3, the full variable domain is DAGVTQSPTHLIKTRGQQVTLRCSPKSGHDTVSWYQQALGQGPQFIFQYYEEEERQRGNFPDRFSGHQFPNYSSELNVNALLLGDSALYLCASSSPQGGYEQYFGPGTRLTVT.

The V call is TRBV4-1, the J call TRBJ2-3; D is unresolved. CDR1 MGHRA and CDR2 YSYEKL come from the germline V gene. V gave up 0 bases and J gave up 5 bases, with 12 bases separating them. The CDR3 covers 15 residues. The CDR3 here is CASSQEVRRGDTQYF. The DNA for the CDR3 is TGCGCCAGCAGCCAAGAGGTTAGGCGCGGAGATACGCAGTATTTT.

The sample holds one count of this clone. This sequence joins TRBV7-2 and TRBJ1-6; D is possibly TRBD1 (5 bases). V was cut by 5 bases and J by 2 bases, with 16 bases left in between. Per germline, CDR1 SGHTA and CDR2 FQGNSA. The CDR3 has 17 amino acids. The CDR3 DNA reads as TGTGCCAGCAGCCCGTTGCAGGGTACCACCTATAATTCACCCCTCCACTTT. Translated: CASSPLQGTTYNSPLHF.

The chain employs TRBV28 and TRBJ2-5; no definite D call. This CDR3 spans 13 amino acids. Between the trimmed V and J ends, which lost 7 bases and 7 bases, there was a span of 16 bases. Germline CDR1 and CDR2: MDHEN and SYDVKM. The CDR3 reads CASTRLTGWTQYF. The CDR3 DNA reads as TGTGCCAGCACCCGGTTGACTGGCTGGACCCAGTACTTC.

This chain uses TRBV29-1 with TRBJ2-1, with TRBD1 identical over 8 bases. The CDR3 extends over 13 amino acids. Germline CDR1 and CDR2: SQVTM and ANQGSEA. Germline trimming cut 4 bases from V and 4 bases from J; bases unmatched to any gene: 3. CDR3 sequence (DNA): TGCAGCGTTGGAGGACAGGGTTACAATGAGCAGTTCTTC. Protein sequence: CSVGGQGYNEQFF.

The CDR3 nucleotides are TGTGCCACCAGCAGAGACAGGGGGCGAGGAGATACGCAGTATTTT. Its translation: CATSRDRGRGDTQYF. The chain links TRBV15 to TRBJ2-3; 8 nucleotides line up with TRBD1. The CDR3 spans 15 residues. The V and J ends lost 0 bases and 5 bases, in that order; junction bases with no gene match: 4. CDR1 and CDR2 (germline): LNHNV, YYDKDF (reference sequence).

The gene calls are TRBV5-4 and TRBJ2-7; D may be TRBD1 (5 bases). Germline V gives CDR1 SGHNT, CDR2 YYREEE (reference sequence). CDR3 length: 14 amino acids. V lost 4 bases, J lost 0 bases, and 11 bases lay in between. The CDR3 DNA sequence: TGTGCCAGCAGCACCGCAGGGTTCTCCTACGAGCAGTACTTC. It translates to CASSTAGFSYEQYF.

The chain recombines TRBV6-5 with TRBJ2-4; 12 bases are a match to TRBD1. This CDR3 spans 15 amino acids. Germline V gives CDR1 MNHEY, CDR2 SVGAGI. J gave up 8 bases and V 8 bases, and 10 bases lay outside the gene matches. CDR3 coding DNA: TGTGCCAGCCGGGGACAGGGGGCGCCTAATGACATTCAGTACTTC. This encodes CASRGQGAPNDIQYF.

The chain employs TRBV19 and TRBJ1-1; D gene ambiguous. This CDR3 spans 13 amino acids. The germline CDR1 and CDR2 sequences are LNHDA and SQIVND (reference sequence). The V and J ends lost 4 bases and 3 bases respectively, with 9 bases between them. DNA for the CDR3: TGTGCCAGTAGTACCGGGAGGGACACTGAAGCTTTCTTT. Translating it yields CASSTGRDTEAFF. The full variable domain, rest sourced from reference TRBV19 and TRBJ1-1, is DGGITQSPKYLFRKEGQNVTLSCEQNLNHDAMYWYRQDPGQGLRLIYYSQIVNDFQKGDIAEGYSVSREKKESFPLTVTSAQKNPTAFYLCASSTGRDTEAFFGQGTRLTVV.

The chain couples TRBV18 to TRBJ2-5, with 7 bases that match TRBD2. Germline CDR1 is KGHSH and CDR2 is LQKENI. The CDR3 totals 14 residues. The V and J ends lost 2 bases and 2 bases, in that order; junction bases with no gene match: 2. As DNA, the CDR3 is TGTGCCAGCTCACCAGGGAGGGTACAAGAGACCCAGTACTTC. Protein: CASSPGRVQETQYF.

The rearrangement uses TRBV7-2 and TRBJ1-2, with D perhaps TRBD1 (5 bases). V lost 4 bases, J lost 4 bases, and 10 bases lay in between. This CDR3 comprises 13 residues. The germline V gene encodes CDR1 SGHTA and CDR2 FQGNSA. The CDR3 nucleotides read TGTGCCAGCAGCTCGGACATAGGCTATGGCTACACCTTC. Amino acid sequence: CASSSDIGYGYTF.

J is TRBJ1-1 and V is TRBV6-5; D perhaps matches TRBD1 (5 bases). Germline-derived CDR1 and CDR2 are MNHEY and SVGAGI. This CDR3 has 13 residues. The V and J ends lost 6 bases and 5 bases respectively, with 13 bases between them. The CDR3 loop is CASSRSGITEAFF. For the CDR3, the DNA is TGTGCCAGCAGCAGGTCAGGGATTACTGAAGCTTTCTTT.

This clone showed up just a few times. The chain recombines TRBV11-2 with TRBJ2-2; 11 nucleotides agree with TRBD2. The V gene end was trimmed by 4 bases and the J gene end by 4 bases; junction bases not matched to a gene: 5. This CDR3 is 16 amino acids long. Germline CDR1 SGHAT, CDR2 FQNNGV. CDR3 amino acids: CASSSASGRITGELFF. CDR3 in DNA: TGTGCCAGCAGCTCGGCTAGCGGGAGGATCACCGGGGAGCTGTTTTTT.

The chain is built from TRBV5-4 and TRBJ1-2; D remains ambiguous. Looked up from germline, CDR1 is SGHNT and CDR2 is YYREEE (reference sequence). The ends were cut back, 2 bases at V and 0 bases at J, with 11 bases in the middle. This CDR3 comprises 15 residues. CDR3 sequence: CASSLKTVSNYGYTF. The CDR3 DNA reads TGTGCCAGCAGCTTAAAAACAGTCTCTAACTATGGCTACACCTTC.

The V and J genes are TRBV5-1 and TRBJ1-1; the D gene is possibly TRBD1 (5 bases). The V gene lost 0 bases and the J gene lost 2 bases, with 8 bases spanning the gap. CDR1 and CDR2 from the germline V gene are SGHRS and YFSETQ. The CDR3 consists of 14 residues. The CDR3, as DNA: TGCGCCAGCAGCTTGGTTGACAGCAACACTGAAGCTTTCTTT. This sequence encodes CASSLVDSNTEAFF.

The J gene is TRBJ1-1, the V gene TRBV7-9; D not certain. V was shortened by 6 bases and J by 2 bases, with 4 bases between the two germline ends. In germline, CDR1 is SEHNR, CDR2 FQNEAQ (reference sequence). The CDR3 totals 11 residues. The CDR3 spells CASSRNTEAFF. The CDR3 bases are TGTGCCAGCAGTCGTAACACTGAAGCTTTCTTT.

This rearrangement joins TRBV4-1 to TRBJ1-4; no definite D call. The CDR3 is 16 residues long. Trimming cost V 1 base and J 0 bases, with 9 bases left between them. Germline V gene sequence: CDR1 MGHRA, CDR2 YSYEKL. CDR3 sequence: CASSQVSTATNEKLFF. The CDR3 region has the DNA TGCGCCAGCAGCCAAGTGTCGACTGCAACTAATGAAAAACTGTTTTTT.

V and J are TRBV3-1 (or the pseudogene TRBV3-2) and TRBJ2-5, with D hard to call. V was clipped by 4 bases and J by 4 bases, with 10 bases between them. This CDR3 is 13 amino acids long. CDR1 is LGHDT and CDR2 is YNNKEL in the germline V gene (reference sequence). Here the CDR3 DNA reads TGTGCCAGCAGCCTACCCCCTATAGAGACCCAGTACTTC. Protein: CASSLPPIETQYF.

The CDR3 DNA is TGTGCCAGCAGCCAAGATCCTAGCGGGGAGCTGTTTTTT. Translation: CASSQDPSGELFF. The rearrangement uses TRBV3-1 (or the pseudogene TRBV3-2) and TRBJ2-2; D remains ambiguous. Germline loops: CDR1 LGHDT, CDR2 YNNKEL (reference sequence). This CDR3 is 13 amino acids long. Trimming took 0 bases from V and 7 from J, leaving 6 bases between them.

CDR3 coding DNA: TGTGCCAGCAGCCCGGGGTCGAACACCGGGGAGCTGTTTTTT. This translates into CASSPGSNTGELFF. The gene calls are TRBV2 and TRBJ2-2, with a tentative D call TRBD2 (5 bases). Trimming stripped 6 bases from V and 0 bases from J, with 8 bases between. This CDR3 is 14 amino acids long. Per germline, CDR1 SNHLY and CDR2 FYNNEI.